What follows is one TCR beta chain and its context. The antigen is not known. This specimen comes from a study of shared clonotypes between healthy human individuals. Study as a whole: The plates for each donor numbered three CD4 naive, three CD4 memory, two CD8 naive and one CD8 memory. Notes on the study in general: Compared with clonotypes that all four donors shared, non-shared clonotypes had lower generation probabilities. Naive subsets, compared against memory subsets, generally had larger estimated richness values.

CDR3 length equals 17 residues. Germline V gene data show CDR1 as SNHLY and CDR2 as FYNNEI. Trimming shortened V by 5 bases and J by 2 bases, and 18 bases separated the two germline ends. Measured with immunoSEQ multiplex PCR; TCRdb has only the in-frame clones, and not every one. This sample has about 2.1 million clones, with about 93% found just once. Naivety among CD8 cells was defined by CD45RO negativity and positive CCR7 selection, thereby excluding terminally differentiated effector memory CD45RA+ cells. HIV-negative, healthy adults without recent acute infections or vaccinations were the donors.

The clonotype was recovered from a man aged 18 to 30 in good health. Some clones in this sample may be carry-over from other donors' samples. The material sequenced was naive CD8+ T cells from PBMCs. This chain connects TRBV2 to TRBJ1-4; perhaps TRBD1 as D (5 bases). The CDR3 DNA reads as TGTGCCAGCAGTACCTTGAAAAGACAGTCGACTAATGAAAAACTGTTTTTT. Its translation: CASSTLKRQSTNEKLFF.